This T cell receptor (beta chain) was documented in a study of human thymus T cells. Thymus specimens were resections from corrective heart surgery. Looked up from germline, CDR1 is LNHDA and CDR2 is SQIVND (reference sequence). Trimming removed 6 bases from V and 5 bases from J; junction bases left unmatched: 12. The CDR3 has 16 amino acids. Sequenced by immunoSEQ multiplex PCR; TCRdb stores in-frame clones only, minus some. The sample yields some 72,000 clones, roughly 97% seen once. This clonotype originated in a boy under two years old with a congenital heart defect but otherwise immunologically healthy. Sample: thymus tissue. The V gene is TRBV19, the J gene TRBJ1-4; TRBD1 aligns across 7 bases. CDR3 amino acids: CASSREDRVANEKLFF. The CDR3 region has the DNA TGTGCCAGTAGCCGCGAAGACAGGGTGGCGAATGAAAAACTGTTTTTT.